This record looks at one TCR beta chain sequence and its context. Its antigen is undetermined. The sample is drawn from a study of shared clonotypes between healthy human individuals. Study-wide points: With a few donors compared, about 5% of naive CD4 clonotypes were shared. A limitation of the genetic and exposure-history diversity represented arose from few donors. Estimated clonotype richness was generally higher in naive than memory subsets.

Germline V lookup: CDR1 SGHAT, CDR2 FQNNGV. V lost 4 bases to trimming and J lost 1 base; unmatched junction nucleotides: 3. This CDR3 comprises 14 residues. Profiling relied on immunoSEQ multiplex PCR, and the TCRdb table lists in-frame clones only, not all of them. The table shows 2.5 million or so clones, with over 85% occurring only once. The chain couples TRBV11-2 to TRBJ2-5; 7 bases are a match to TRBD1. The receptor's source is a man between 18 and 29 years old in good health. Source material: naive CD4+ T cells sorted from blood. Noted subset: CD45RA+ positively selected. The CDR3 here is CASSYRGFQETQYF. CDR3 coding DNA: TGTGCCAGCAGCTACAGGGGTTTCCAAGAGACCCAGTACTTC.